This entry lists 15 T cell receptor beta chains sequenced from one sample in a study of regulatory T cells in long-lasting Graves disease. Arm-PCR of CDR3 regions and iRepertoire HTBI primers were used to build TCR beta libraries. MiXCR, run by TCRdb on the multiplex PCR reads, gives a single entry per CDR3 protein. The repertoire holds 400,000 to 500,000 distinct CDR3 sequences, 21% seen once, with 13% to 15% in the top ten. Time point denoted: persistent/refractory GD, antithyroid drugs over 5 years with positive TRAb. PBMCs were the source of the RNA used for TCR sequencing. The sequencing here drew on peripheral blood mononuclear cells (PBMCs), taken when the disease was refractory, from a patient treated with antithyroid drugs. Receptors were obtained from a female donor with Graves disease.

This clonotype was found a few times. The chain carries TRBV12-3 or TRBV12-4 and TRBJ1-2; weak D call: TRBD1 (5 bases). With 6 bases removed from V and 7 bases from J, the gap between germline ends came to 21 bases. CDR3 length: 15 amino acids. The CDR3 DNA follows: TGTGCCAGCAGATACTCCGGGACTTCCAGCGGTGGCTACACCTTC. This translates into CASRYSGTSSGGYTF.

This clonotype was detected ten times or more. The rearrangement uses TRBV6-2 or TRBV6-3 and TRBJ2-5, with TRBD2 matching 7 bases. V lost 5 bases, J lost 3 bases, and 6 bases stayed unmatched. The CDR3 has 14 amino acids. Germline lookup yields CDR1 MNHEY and CDR2 SVGEGT. The CDR3 protein is CASSEDGGEETQYF. The CDR3 DNA sequence: TGTGCCAGCAGTGAAGATGGGGGGGAAGAGACCCAGTACTTC.

This clonotype appeared many times. The rearrangement joins TRBV10-3 to TRBJ1-2; maybe TRBD1 (6 bases). The germline V and J ends were trimmed by 5 bases and 4 bases, with 11 bases remaining between them. This CDR3 has 13 residues. The germline V gene encodes CDR1 ENHRY and CDR2 SYGVKD. CDR3 loop: CAISPGQAYGYTF. For the CDR3, the DNA is TGTGCCATCAGTCCGGGACAAGCCTATGGCTACACCTTC.

This clonotype was detected only a few times. This chain uses TRBV24-1 with TRBJ2-3; D gene uncertain. V lost 4 bases, J lost 14 bases, and 15 bases lay in between. This CDR3 contains 12 residues. The V gene's germline CDR1 is KGHDR and CDR2 SFDVKD. DNA of the CDR3: TGTGCCACCAGTGACAGCTTCACGCCTTCGTATTTT. Translation: CATSDSFTPSYF.

The gene calls are TRBV7-8 and TRBJ2-7; D remains ambiguous. The V gene's germline CDR1 is SGHVS and CDR2 FQNEAQ. CDR3 length equals 13 residues. V was trimmed by 1 base and J by 3 bases, leaving 7 bases between them. CDR3 nucleotides: TGTGCCAGCAGCTTAGGCGTGGGCTACGAGCAGTACTTC. Translated, it gives CASSLGVGYEQYF.

The V call is TRBV20-1, the J call TRBJ1-4; D unresolved. The CDR3 runs to 15 residues. Germline CDR1 reads DFQATT; CDR2 reads SNEGSKA (reference sequence). V lost 6 bases, J lost 2 bases, and 16 bases lay in between. For the CDR3, the DNA is TGCAGTGCCCCAGACCCGGGAGGCACTAATGAAAAACTGTTTTTT. It yields the protein CSAPDPGGTNEKLFF.

At least ten counts were recorded for this clonotype. The gene calls are TRBV3-1 and TRBJ2-5, with 16 bases that match TRBD2. The germline V gene has CDR1 LGHDT and CDR2 YNNKEL (reference sequence). CDR3 length: 17 residues. Germline trimming cut 1 base from V and 5 bases from J; bases unmatched to any gene: 4. The CDR3 nucleotides are TGTGCCAGCAGCCAAGGGGGACTAGCGGGAGGGAGCGAGACCCAGTACTTC. Translated, it gives CASSQGGLAGGSETQYF.

This clonotype was detected many times. The gene calls are TRBV2 and TRBJ2-7; 11 bases fit TRBD1. The ends lost 4 bases at V and 0 bases at J; junction bases unmatched: 2. The CDR3 runs to 15 residues. CDR1 and CDR2 from the germline V gene are SNHLY and FYNNEI. The CDR3 loop is CASSGGQGGSYEQYF. In nucleotides, the CDR3 is TGTGCCAGCAGTGGGGGACAGGGGGGCTCCTACGAGCAGTACTTC. The complete variable domain, with remaining parts taken from reference TRBV2 and TRBJ2-7, reads EPEVTQTPSHQVTQMGQEVILRCVPISNHLYFYWYRQILGQKVEFLVSFYNNEISEKSEIFDDQFSVERPDGSNFTLKIRSTKLEDSAMYFCASSGGQGGSYEQYFGPGTRLTVT.

The chain uses TRBV28 and TRBJ2-5; 11 bases are a match to TRBD2. CDR1 MDHEN and CDR2 SYDVKM come from the germline V gene. CDR3 length: 15 residues. J gave up 7 bases and V 3 bases, and 7 bases lay outside the gene matches. The CDR3 protein is CASSLTSGMEGTQYF. The CDR3 DNA follows: TGTGCCAGCAGTTTGACTAGCGGGATGGAAGGGACCCAGTACTTC.

A word on this clonotype: A read error may explain this, as a much larger clone is one base away. This CDR3 is missing its conserved last phenylalanine or tryptophan, likely due to a read error. V is TRBV27 and J is TRBJ1-5; D gene uncertain. The germline gives CDR1 MNHEY, CDR2 SMNVEV (reference sequence). Trimming removed 6 bases from V and 5 bases from J, with 11 bases in between. CDR3 length: 13 residues. CDR3: CASSMDRYQPQHL. CDR3 DNA: TGTGCCAGCAGCATGGACCGATATCAGCCCCAGCATCTT.

The J gene is TRBJ2-1, the V gene TRBV28, with 11 nucleotides matching TRBD2. The germline gives CDR1 MDHEN, CDR2 SYDVKM. The CDR3 sequence is 15 residues long. V lost 5 bases to trimming and J lost 10 bases; unmatched junction nucleotides: 10. CDR3 in amino acids: CASSPIAGGRREQFF. As DNA, the CDR3 is TGTGCCAGCAGTCCTATAGCGGGAGGGCGACGGGAGCAGTTCTTC. Full variable domain (remainder filled in from reference TRBV28 and TRBJ2-1): DVKVTQSSRYLVKRTGEKVFLECVQDMDHENMFWYRQDPGLGLRLIYFSYDVKMKEKGDIPEGYSVSREKKERFSLILESASTNQTSMYLCASSPIAGGRREQFFGPGTRLTVL.

The V gene is TRBV27, the J gene TRBJ2-7; D is perhaps TRBD2 (5 bases). Trimming removed 10 bases at V and 4 bases at J, with 17 bases between. Per germline, CDR1 MNHEY and CDR2 SMNVEV (reference sequence). This CDR3 is 13 amino acids long. The DNA for the CDR3 is TGTGCCACCGGGGTCAAAGGGCGGTACGAGCAGTACTTC. This gives the protein CATGVKGRYEQYF.

A note on this clonotype: A single base separates this from a much larger clone, so it may be a read error. This CDR3 is CAWSWDRGVYGYTF. The CDR3 coding sequence is TGTGCCTGGAGCTGGGACAGGGGCGTCTATGGCTACACCTTC. V and J are TRBV30 and TRBJ1-2, with 10 positions matching TRBD1. The germline CDR1 and CDR2 sequences are GTSNPN and SVGIG (reference sequence). This CDR3 contains 14 residues. V gave up 3 bases and J gave up 4 bases; unmatched junction bases: 5.

This clonotype was detected many times. CDR3 DNA: TGTGCCAGCAGCTTCAGGGTGGACACTGAAGCTTTCTTT. Protein: CASSFRVDTEAFF. The chain couples TRBV7-2 to TRBJ1-1; TRBD1 might be the D (5 bases). Deletions cut 3 bases from V and 3 bases from J, with 8 bases between. From germline, CDR1 is SGHTA and CDR2 FQGNSA. The CDR3 spans 13 residues.

V is TRBV10-1 and J is TRBJ1-3; D is ambiguous. CDR1 is WNHNN, CDR2 SYGVQD, per germline (reference sequence). The CDR3 loop spans 15 amino acids. Trimming took 8 bases from V and 0 from J, leaving 14 bases between them. The CDR3 coding sequence is TGCGCCAGCTGTTTAGAGCCTAGCTCTGGAAACACCATATATTTT. Translated, it gives CASCLEPSSGNTIYF.